These 13 T cell receptor beta chains were sequenced from one sample in a study of cytomegalovirus exposure and HLA in healthy donors. Use of 60 Vbeta and 13 Jbeta primers characterized the PCR. Produced via immunoSEQ multiplex PCR; TCRdb's table is partial and in-frame only. This specimen shows tens of thousands of clones; the ten leading clones hold roughly 12%. The specimen sequenced was PBMCs. These receptors were collected from a man aged 18-30 years in good health and CMV-seropositive.

V and J are TRBV7-2 and TRBJ1-5; D remains unclear. The CDR3 totals 12 residues. V was trimmed by 1 base and J by 6 bases, leaving 4 bases between them. The germline gives CDR1 SGHTA, CDR2 FQGNSA. DNA for the CDR3: TGTGCCAGCAGCTTAGGGGCTCAGCCCCAGCATTTT. Its protein is CASSLGAQPQHF.

V is TRBV28 and J is TRBJ1-1, with D possibly being TRBD1 (6 bases). V shed 6 bases and J shed 4 bases, with 21 bases lying between them. The germline CDR1 and CDR2 sequences are MDHEN and SYDVKM. The CDR3 extends over 16 amino acids. DNA of the CDR3: TGTGCCAGCAGCCAAGACCCGGGGGGGGCGGGCACTGAAGCTTTCTTT. The encoded protein is CASSQDPGGAGTEAFF.

This CDR3 is CASSFKTGRAFF. CDR3 DNA sequence: TGTGCCAGCAGCTTTAAAACCGGGAGAGCTTTCTTT. The genes are TRBV7-3 and TRBJ1-1; D is undetermined. The CDR3 length is 12 residues. Trimming removed 3 bases from V and 10 bases from J, with 12 bases in between. Looked up from germline, CDR1 is SGHTA and CDR2 is FQGTGA.

This chain joins TRBV25-1 and TRBJ2-2; D perhaps matches TRBD1 (8 bases). Trimming left V 1 base short and J 3 bases short, with 15 bases between. Per the germline V gene, CDR1 is MGHDK and CDR2 is SYGVNS. This CDR3 comprises 17 residues. This chain's CDR3 is CASSEFRTGGDTGELFF. The CDR3 DNA sequence: TGTGCCAGCAGTGAATTTCGAACAGGGGGGGACACCGGGGAGCTGTTTTTT.

This rearrangement joins TRBV9 to TRBJ2-4; perhaps TRBD2 as D (5 bases). Germline CDR1 SGDLS, CDR2 YYNGEE. The CDR3 is 17 amino acids. Trimming removed 2 bases at V and 0 bases at J, with 15 bases between. CDR3 in DNA: TGTGCCAGCAGCGTGAAAGGCGGGCCCCTAGCCAAAAACATTCAGTACTTC. This sequence encodes CASSVKGGPLAKNIQYF.

This sequence joins TRBV7-2 and TRBJ1-4, with D unresolved. V was trimmed by 5 bases and J by 2 bases, leaving 12 bases between them. The CDR3 runs 15 residues. In germline, CDR1 is SGHTA, CDR2 FQGNSA. CDR3 sequence reads: CASSPSGETNEKLFF. In DNA, the CDR3 is TGTGCCAGCAGCCCCTCCGGGGAGACTAATGAAAAACTGTTTTTT.

The chain uses TRBV10-3 and TRBJ2-3; 7 nucleotides match TRBD2. CDR3 length: 15 amino acids. The junction had 10 bases not matched to a gene; V was cut back by 6 bases and J by 4 bases. Germline values: CDR1 ENHRY, CDR2 SYGVKD. The CDR3 DNA follows: TGTGCCATCAGCCGACTAGCTAGCGACTCAGATACGCAGTATTTT. It is translated as CAISRLASDSDTQYF.

The chain couples TRBV10-3 to TRBJ2-5, with 8 nucleotides matching TRBD1. Germline-derived CDR1 and CDR2 are ENHRY and SYGVKD. The CDR3 runs to 14 residues. The V gene end was trimmed by 8 bases and the J gene end by 3 bases; junction bases not matched to a gene: 8. Here the CDR3 reads CAIRQGTFEETQYF. Here the CDR3 DNA reads TGTGCCATCCGACAGGGGACCTTCGAAGAGACCCAGTACTTC.

This rearrangement joins TRBV6-1 to TRBJ1-5; 9 positions match TRBD1. Germline-derived CDR1 and CDR2 are MNHNS and SASEGT. Losses at the gene ends were 7 bases for V and 6 bases for J; bases not matched to a gene: 10. The CDR3 contains 15 residues. CDR3 sequence (DNA): TGTGCCAGCACTTTACAGGGGGCGCGGGGTCAGCCCCAGCATTTT. This sequence encodes CASTLQGARGQPQHF.

CDR3 DNA: TGTGCCAGCACCGGCTCTGGGGCCAACGTCCTGACTTTC. It is translated as CASTGSGANVLTF. The gene calls are TRBV5-6 and TRBJ2-6; D not resolved. CDR3 size: 13 residues. V lost 6 bases, J lost 0 bases, and 4 bases lay in between. CDR1 and CDR2 from the germline V gene are SGHDT and YYEEEE.

The rearrangement uses TRBV15 and TRBJ2-5; 10 nucleotides agree with TRBD2. This CDR3 is 16 amino acids long. CDR1 LNHNV and CDR2 YYDKDF come from the germline V gene (reference sequence). Trimming took 5 bases from V and 1 from J; bases not matched to a gene: 7. CDR3: CATSPLSGRGQETQYF. DNA for the CDR3: TGTGCCACCAGCCCCTTGAGCGGGAGGGGCCAAGAGACCCAGTACTTC.

The V and J genes are TRBV19 and TRBJ2-1; perhaps TRBD1 as D (5 bases). This CDR3 has 18 residues. The germline V gene encodes CDR1 LNHDA and CDR2 SQIVND (reference sequence). Deletions cut 3 bases from V and 2 bases from J, with 20 bases between. CDR3 DNA sequence: TGTGCCAGTAGTATGGGGCTACCGCTACTCAAGACCTACAATGAGCAGTTCTTC. This encodes CASSMGLPLLKTYNEQFF. Filled out from reference TRBV19 and TRBJ2-1, the complete variable domain reads DGGITQSPKYLFRKEGQNVTLSCEQNLNHDAMYWYRQDPGQGLRLIYYSQIVNDFQKGDIAEGYSVSREKKESFPLTVTSAQKNPTAFYLCASSMGLPLLKTYNEQFFGPGTRLTVL.

The rearrangement uses TRBV7-8 and TRBJ1-2, with TRBD1 as a possible D gene (5 bases). The CDR3 contains 16 residues. Deletions cut 2 bases from V and 7 bases from J, with 20 bases between. CDR1 SGHVS and CDR2 FQNEAQ come from the germline V gene. CDR3 region: CASSLSVGAGPAGYTF. The CDR3 nucleotides are TGTGCCAGCAGCTTAAGCGTTGGTGCAGGGCCTGCTGGCTACACCTTC.